These 20 T cell receptor beta chains originate from one sample sequenced in a study of T cell clones after liver transplantation. Method: immunoSEQ multiplex PCR; TCRdb's copy keeps in-frame clones and lacks some. The sample yields 65,000 to 80,000 clones, 80% seen once. This specimen consisted of CD4+ T cells from blood, obtained before liver transplant. Receptors were obtained from a human donor who received a liver transplant.

The V call is TRBV7-9, the J call TRBJ2-5, with 8 bases lining up with TRBD1. The CDR3 spans 17 residues. Per the germline V gene, CDR1 is SEHNR and CDR2 is FQNEAQ (reference sequence). V trimming: 5 bases; J trimming: 7 bases; junction bases outside the gene matches: 18. The CDR3 loop reads CASSLRQGPLSRGTQYF. CDR3 nucleotides: TGTGCCAGCAGCCTACGACAGGGGCCCCTTTCCCGGGGGACCCAGTACTTC.

V and J are TRBV5-1 and TRBJ2-1, with D perhaps TRBD2 (5 bases). The length of the CDR3 is 15 residues. The germline gives CDR1 SGHRS, CDR2 YFSETQ. The V gene lost 4 bases and the J gene lost 5 bases, with 16 bases spanning the gap. This CDR3 is CASSTRTRGDNEQFF. In DNA form, the CDR3 reads TGCGCCAGCAGCACCCGGACTCGTGGTGACAATGAGCAGTTCTTC.

The chain links TRBV6-5 to TRBJ2-1, with TRBD2 matching over 11 bases. The CDR3 covers 14 residues. V dropped 8 bases and J dropped 8; count of bases not matched to a gene: 8. CDR1 MNHEY and CDR2 SVGAGI come from the germline V gene. The CDR3 here is CASHVAGGTDEQFF. CDR3 nucleotides: TGTGCCAGCCACGTAGCGGGAGGGACCGATGAGCAGTTCTTC.

This clone showed up just a few times. This chain joins TRBV11-2 and TRBJ1-4; no firm D call. Per the germline V gene, CDR1 is SGHAT and CDR2 is FQNNGV. V was cut by 4 bases and J by 8 bases, with 14 bases left in between. The CDR3 has 14 residues. The CDR3 protein is CASSSLYRWEKLFF. The CDR3 DNA reads TGTGCCAGCAGCTCCCTCTACAGATGGGAAAAACTGTTTTTT. Looking up the rest from reference TRBV11-2 and TRBJ1-4 gives the full variable domain: EAGVAQSPRYKIIEKRQSVAFWCNPISGHATLYWYQQILGQGPKLLIQFQNNGVVDDSQLPKDRFSAERLKGVDSTLKIQPAKLEDSAVYLCASSSLYRWEKLFFGSGTQLSVL.

This clone is a singleton in its sample. This sequence joins TRBV2 and TRBJ2-3; no firm D call. This CDR3 comprises 15 residues. Germline V gives CDR1 SNHLY, CDR2 FYNNEI. V gave up 3 bases and J gave up 2 bases, with 12 bases separating them. For the CDR3, the DNA is TGTGCCAGCAGTGATAGGAACGCCCTCACAGATACGCAGTATTTT. Its protein is CASSDRNALTDTQYF.

To note about this clone: At one end the junction does not follow the germline gene, possibly because of a read error. The rearrangement uses TRBV5-8 and TRBJ2-7; possible D gene TRBD2, 5 bases. There are 13 residues in the CDR3. CDR1 is SGHTS and CDR2 is YDEGEE in the germline V gene. The CDR3 spells CASSLPYEGLEAF. Written as DNA, the CDR3 is TGTGCCAGCAGCTTACCCTATGAGGGTTTGGAGGCCTTC.

The J gene is TRBJ1-2, the V gene TRBV15; D remains unclear. This CDR3 comprises 13 residues. Germline values: CDR1 LNHNV, CDR2 YYDKDF (reference sequence). Trimming shortened V by 0 bases and J by 8 bases, and 10 bases separated the two germline ends. Here the CDR3 reads CATSRDRGQGYTF. As DNA, the CDR3 is TGTGCCACCAGCAGAGATCGCGGGCAAGGCTACACCTTC.

The V and J genes are TRBV5-1 and TRBJ2-7, with D possibly called TRBD1 or TRBD2 (5 bases each). V gave up 0 bases and J gave up 3 bases, with 22 bases separating them. The CDR3 totals 18 residues. Germline CDR1 is SGHRS and CDR2 is YFSETQ. The CDR3 nucleotides are TGCGCCAGCAGCTTGGCCACGTCCTGGGGGTTTATGGACTACGAGCAGTACTTC. This translates into CASSLATSWGFMDYEQYF. Variable domain in full (rest from reference TRBV5-1 and TRBJ2-7): KAGVTQTPRYLIKTRGQQVTLSCSPISGHRSVSWYQQTPGQGLQFLFEYFSETQRNKGNFPGRFSGRQFSNSRSEMNVSTLELGDSALYLCASSLATSWGFMDYEQYFGPGTRLTVT.

This chain connects TRBV27 to TRBJ2-1; 9 bases are a match to TRBD1. CDR1 is MNHEY, CDR2 SMNVEV, per germline (reference sequence). The V segment lost 5 bases and the J segment 2 bases; nucleotides outside the gene matches: 4. The CDR3 totals 15 residues. This CDR3 reads CASSAQGAAYNEQFF. The CDR3, as DNA: TGTGCCAGCAGTGCACAGGGGGCGGCCTACAATGAGCAGTTCTTC.

The chain uses TRBV9 and TRBJ1-2; the D is unclear. Germline V gene data show CDR1 as SGDLS and CDR2 as YYNGEE. Trimming left V 4 bases short and J 0 bases short, with 4 bases between. The CDR3 consists of 12 residues. The CDR3 loop is CASSLANYGYTF. For the CDR3, the DNA is TGTGCCAGCAGCTTAGCTAACTATGGCTACACCTTC.

The chain recombines TRBV5-4 with TRBJ2-3; 8 nucleotides line up with TRBD2. The germline gives CDR1 SGHNT, CDR2 YYREEE (reference sequence). The V and J ends lost 1 base and 0 bases, in that order; junction bases with no gene match: 4. There are 16 residues in the CDR3. This CDR3 reads CASSLSLAGSTDTQYF. DNA of the CDR3: TGTGCCAGCAGCTTGTCGCTAGCGGGTAGCACAGATACGCAGTATTTT.

The chain links TRBV30 to TRBJ2-5, with D maybe TRBD2 (5 bases). The V and J ends lost 0 bases and 7 bases respectively, with 12 bases between them. The CDR3 is made up of 13 amino acids. Germline V gene data show CDR1 as GTSNPN and CDR2 as SVGIG (reference sequence). As DNA, the CDR3 is TGTGCCTGGAGTGTACAACTAGTTGGGACCCAGTACTTC. It encodes CAWSVQLVGTQYF. Full variable domain (rest looked up from reference TRBV30 and TRBJ2-5): SQTIHQWPATLVQPVGSPLSLECTVEGTSNPNLYWYRQAAGRGLQLLFYSVGIGQISSEVPQNLSASRPQDRQFILSSKKLLLSDSGFYLCAWSVQLVGTQYFGPGTRLLVL.

This clone was counted a single time. The chain joins TRBV5-4 to TRBJ2-6; D unclear. The V gene's germline CDR1 is SGHNT and CDR2 YYREEE (reference sequence). V lost 0 bases and J lost 0, with 10 bases in between. The CDR3 consists of 17 residues. The CDR3: CASSLVGLSSGANVLTF. The CDR3 DNA sequence: TGTGCCAGCAGCTTGGTAGGCCTAAGCTCTGGGGCCAACGTCCTGACTTTC.

V gene TRBV5-1 combines with J gene TRBJ2-3; no firm D call. The V and J ends lost 1 base and 2 bases respectively, with 11 bases between them. The CDR3 is 15 residues long. Germline values: CDR1 SGHRS, CDR2 YFSETQ. The CDR3 region has the DNA TGCGCCAGCAGCTTGTTTATGGCGGACACAGATACGCAGTATTTT. It yields the protein CASSLFMADTDTQYF.

The chain couples TRBV28 to TRBJ2-4, with D hard to call. CDR1 is MDHEN, CDR2 SYDVKM, per germline. CDR3 length: 14 residues. V dropped 7 bases and J dropped 5 bases, with 15 bases sitting between them. CDR3 in DNA: TGTGCCAGCATAGGACGGCTCGGCCAAAACATTCAGTACTTC. It codes for CASIGRLGQNIQYF.

DNA for the CDR3: TGCGCCAGCAGCGTTGGACTAGCGGGAGGGCCGAGTACCGGGGAGCTGTTTTTT. Amino acids: CASSVGLAGGPSTGELFF. The V call is TRBV5-1, the J call TRBJ2-2, with TRBD2 identical over 15 bases. In germline, CDR1 is SGHRS, CDR2 YFSETQ. J lost 5 bases, V lost 4 bases, and 9 bases had no gene match. The CDR3 length is 18 residues.

The chain is built from TRBV28 and TRBJ1-1; D ambiguous. In germline, CDR1 is MDHEN, CDR2 SYDVKM. The CDR3 is 13 residues long. V was shortened by 5 bases and J by 0 bases, with 7 bases between the two germline ends. The CDR3 region has the DNA TGTGCCAGCAGTCCCCGGTTGAACACTGAAGCTTTCTTT. Protein sequence: CASSPRLNTEAFF.

The chain links TRBV20-1 to TRBJ2-1, with D uncertain. The V end was cut by 5 bases, the J end by 10 bases, with 9 bases between. Germline V gene lookup returns CDR1 DFQATT and CDR2 SNEGSKA (reference sequence). The CDR3 covers 10 residues. The CDR3 nucleotides read TGCAGTGCTGCCTCCCGAGAGCAGTTCTTC. This sequence encodes CSAASREQFF.

The rearrangement uses TRBV25-1 and TRBJ1-2; D gene uncertain. The CDR3 consists of 10 residues. Trimming pared 0 bases from V and 14 bases from J, leaving 7 bases between. The germline CDR1 and CDR2 sequences are MGHDK and SYGVNS. The CDR3 region has the DNA TGTGCCAGCAGTGAATATGGCTGGACCTTC. Translating gives CASSEYGWTF.

The chain uses TRBV5-1 and TRBJ2-5; a possible D gene is TRBD2 (5 bases). CDR3 size: 15 residues. Germline V gene sequence: CDR1 SGHRS, CDR2 YFSETQ. Deletions cut 6 bases from V and 5 bases from J, with 20 bases between. The CDR3 is CASTGNIVMSETQYF. CDR3 sequence (DNA): TGCGCCAGCACCGGGAACATAGTTATGTCGGAGACCCAGTACTTC.